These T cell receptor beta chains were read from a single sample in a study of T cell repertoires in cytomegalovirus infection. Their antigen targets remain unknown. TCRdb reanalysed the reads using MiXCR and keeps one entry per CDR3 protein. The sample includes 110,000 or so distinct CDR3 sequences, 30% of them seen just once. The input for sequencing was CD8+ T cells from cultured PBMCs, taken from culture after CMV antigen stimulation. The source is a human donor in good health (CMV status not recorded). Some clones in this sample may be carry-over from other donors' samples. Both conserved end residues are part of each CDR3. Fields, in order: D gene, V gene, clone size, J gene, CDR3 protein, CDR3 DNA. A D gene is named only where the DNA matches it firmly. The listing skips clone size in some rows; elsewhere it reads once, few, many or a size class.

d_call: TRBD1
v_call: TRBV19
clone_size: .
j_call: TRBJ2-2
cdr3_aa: CASSMGQWELFF
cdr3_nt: TGTGCCAGTAGTATGGGACAGTGGGAGCTGTTTTTT

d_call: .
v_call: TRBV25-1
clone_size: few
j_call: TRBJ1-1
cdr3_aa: CASSERSLEAFF
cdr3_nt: TGTGCCAGCAGTGAAAGGTCGCTTGAAGCTTTCTTT

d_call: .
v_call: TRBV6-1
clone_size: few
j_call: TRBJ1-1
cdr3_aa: CASSEYREIGTEAFF
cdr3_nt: TGTGCCAGCAGTGAATATAGGGAAATAGGCACTGAAGCTTTCTTT

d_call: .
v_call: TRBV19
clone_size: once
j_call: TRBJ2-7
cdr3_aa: CASSIQAYSYEQYF
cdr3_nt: TGTGCCAGTAGTATCCAGGCCTACTCCTACGAGCAGTACTTC

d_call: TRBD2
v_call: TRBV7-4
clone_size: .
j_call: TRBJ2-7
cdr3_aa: CASIRSGNYEQYF
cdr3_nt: TGTGCCAGCATCCGTAGCGGGAACTACGAGCAGTACTTC

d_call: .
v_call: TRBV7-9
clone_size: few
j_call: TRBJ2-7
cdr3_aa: CASSKGAGSYEQYF
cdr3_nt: TGTGCCAGCAGCAAAGGGGCAGGGTCCTACGAGCAGTACTTC

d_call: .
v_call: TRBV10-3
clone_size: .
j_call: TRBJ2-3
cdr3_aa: CAISDSTQGDLTDTQYF
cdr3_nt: TGTGCCATCAGTGACTCCACGCAGGGAGACCTCACAGATACGCAGTATTTT

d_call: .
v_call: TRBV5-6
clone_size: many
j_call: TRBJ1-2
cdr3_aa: CASSLGRGNYGYTF
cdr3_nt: TGTGCCAGCAGCCTGGGACGGGGAAATTATGGCTACACCTTC

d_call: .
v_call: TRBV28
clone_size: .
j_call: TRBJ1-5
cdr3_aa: CASSFGGPDRPQHF
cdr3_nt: TGTGCCAGCAGTTTCGGGGGGCCTGATAGGCCCCAGCATTTT

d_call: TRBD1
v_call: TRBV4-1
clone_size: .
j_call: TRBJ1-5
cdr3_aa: CASSQSGTGLRQPQHF
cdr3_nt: TGCGCCAGCAGCCAGTCCGGGACAGGGTTGAGGCAGCCCCAGCATTTT

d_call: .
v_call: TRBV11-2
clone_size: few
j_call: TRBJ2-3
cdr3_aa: CASRRVERSTDTQYF
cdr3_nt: TGTGCCAGCAGGCGGGTGGAGAGGAGCACAGATACGCAGTATTTT

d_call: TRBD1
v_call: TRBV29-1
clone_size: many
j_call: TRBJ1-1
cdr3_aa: CSVTGQGNTEAFF
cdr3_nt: TGCAGCGTCACGGGACAGGGGAACACTGAAGCTTTCTTT

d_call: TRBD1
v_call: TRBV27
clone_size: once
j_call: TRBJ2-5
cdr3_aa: CASSPFDRDETQYF
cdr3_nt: TGTGCCAGCAGTCCCTTCGACAGGGACGAGACCCAGTACTTC

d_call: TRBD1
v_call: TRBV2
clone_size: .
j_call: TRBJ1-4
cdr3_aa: CASSADRGSEKLFF
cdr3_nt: TGTGCCAGCAGTGCGGACAGGGGGTCTGAAAAACTGTTTTTT

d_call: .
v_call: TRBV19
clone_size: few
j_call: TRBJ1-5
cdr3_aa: CASNLGGADSNQPQHF
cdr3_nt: TGTGCCAGTAACTTGGGCGGGGCGGATAGCAATCAGCCCCAGCATTTT

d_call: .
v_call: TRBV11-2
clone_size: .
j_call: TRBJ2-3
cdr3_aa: CASSLRGSTDTQYF
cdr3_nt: TGTGCCAGCAGCTTGAGGGGGAGCACAGATACGCAGTATTTT

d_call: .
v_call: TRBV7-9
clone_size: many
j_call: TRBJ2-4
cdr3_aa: CASSVDYQGNIQYF
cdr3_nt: TGTGCCAGCAGCGTGGACTATCAGGGAAACATTCAGTACTTC

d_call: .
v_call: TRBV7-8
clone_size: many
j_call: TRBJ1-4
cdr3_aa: CASSFMHGDRLPEKLFF
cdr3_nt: TGTGCCAGCAGCTTTATGCACGGAGACCGGCTCCCTGAAAAACTGTTTTTT

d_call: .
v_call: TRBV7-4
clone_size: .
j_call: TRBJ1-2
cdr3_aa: CASSLGTRDGYTF
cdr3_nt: TGTGCCAGCAGCTTAGGGACAAGAGATGGCTACACCTTC

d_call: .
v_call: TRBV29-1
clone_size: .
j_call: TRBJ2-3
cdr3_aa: CSVEDKGDGTDTQYF
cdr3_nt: TGCAGCGTTGAAGATAAGGGGGATGGCACAGATACGCAGTATTTT

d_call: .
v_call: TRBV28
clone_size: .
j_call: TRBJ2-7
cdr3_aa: CASRTRGDRRRIHEQYF
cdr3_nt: TGTGCCAGCAGGACAAGGGGGGATAGAAGGAGAATCCACGAGCAGTACTTC

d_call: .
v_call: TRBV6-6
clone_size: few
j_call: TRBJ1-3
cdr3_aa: CASSYYHPSRGSGNTIYF
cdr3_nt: TGTGCCAGCAGTTACTACCACCCTAGCAGGGGATCGGGAAACACCATATATTTT

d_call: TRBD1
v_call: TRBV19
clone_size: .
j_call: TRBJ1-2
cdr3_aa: CASRTWTGEGYTF
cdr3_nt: TGTGCCAGTAGAACCTGGACAGGGGAAGGCTACACCTTC

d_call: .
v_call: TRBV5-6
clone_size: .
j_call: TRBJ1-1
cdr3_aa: CASSSRAVGTEAFF
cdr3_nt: TGTGCCAGCAGCTCCAGGGCGGTTGGCACTGAAGCTTTCTTT

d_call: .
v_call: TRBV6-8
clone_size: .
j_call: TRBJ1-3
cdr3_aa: CASSPRTAAGNTMYF
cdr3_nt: TGTGCCAGCAGTCCTAGAACCGCGGCCGGAAACACCATGTATTTT

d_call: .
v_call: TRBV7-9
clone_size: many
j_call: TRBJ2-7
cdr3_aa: CASTRAGNNPYEQYF
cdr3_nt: TGTGCCAGCACCAGAGCCGGGAATAACCCCTACGAGCAGTACTTC

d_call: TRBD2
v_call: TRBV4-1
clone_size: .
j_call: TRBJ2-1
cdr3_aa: CASSPDGGADYNEQFF
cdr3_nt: TGCGCCAGCAGCCCAGACGGGGGGGCCGACTACAATGAGCAGTTCTTC

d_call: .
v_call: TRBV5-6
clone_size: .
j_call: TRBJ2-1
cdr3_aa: CASSWGWGVNEQFF
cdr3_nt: TGTGCCAGCAGCTGGGGGTGGGGGGTCAATGAGCAGTTCTTC

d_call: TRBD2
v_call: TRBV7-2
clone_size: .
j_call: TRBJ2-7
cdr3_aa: CASSRTSGHEQYF
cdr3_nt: TGTGCCAGCAGCAGGACTAGCGGACACGAGCAGTACTTC

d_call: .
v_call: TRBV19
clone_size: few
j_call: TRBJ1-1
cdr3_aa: CASKEAEAFF
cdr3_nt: TGTGCCAGCAAGGAGGCTGAAGCTTTCTTT

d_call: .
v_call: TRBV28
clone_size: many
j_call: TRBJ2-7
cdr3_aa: CASSLSLRGADEQYF
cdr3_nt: TGTGCCAGCAGTTTATCCCTCAGGGGCGCGGACGAGCAGTACTTC

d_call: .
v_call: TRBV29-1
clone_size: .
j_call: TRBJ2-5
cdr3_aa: CSVPPGAGETQYF
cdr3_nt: TGCAGCGTCCCGCCGGGGGCTGGGGAGACCCAGTACTTC

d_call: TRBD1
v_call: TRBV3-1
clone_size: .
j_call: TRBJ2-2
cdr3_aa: CASSRTGPVLAGELFF
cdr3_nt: TGTGCCAGCAGCCGGACAGGCCCCGTACTGGCCGGGGAGCTGTTTTTT

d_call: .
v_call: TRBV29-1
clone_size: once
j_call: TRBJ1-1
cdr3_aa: CSVGVTEAFF
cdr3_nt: TGCAGCGTTGGGGTCACTGAAGCTTTCTTT

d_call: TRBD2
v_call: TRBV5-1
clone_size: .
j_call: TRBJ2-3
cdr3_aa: CASSFSGGADTQYF
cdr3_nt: TGCGCCAGCAGCTTCAGCGGGGGGGCAGATACGCAGTATTTT

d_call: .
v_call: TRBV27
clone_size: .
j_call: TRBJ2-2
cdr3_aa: CASRRTLRADTGELFF
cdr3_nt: TGTGCCAGCAGAAGAACCCTTAGGGCGGACACCGGGGAGCTGTTTTTT

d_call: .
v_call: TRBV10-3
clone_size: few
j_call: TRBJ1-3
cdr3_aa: CAIRESSGNTIYF
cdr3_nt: TGTGCCATCAGAGAATCCTCTGGAAACACCATATATTTT

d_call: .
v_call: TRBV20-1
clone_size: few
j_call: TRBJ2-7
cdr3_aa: CSARGIGRDWGEQYF
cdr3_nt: TGCAGTGCTAGAGGGATCGGACGAGACTGGGGCGAGCAGTACTTC

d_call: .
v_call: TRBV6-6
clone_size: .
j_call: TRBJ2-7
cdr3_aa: CASSYPPGGLDYEQYF
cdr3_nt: TGTGCCAGCAGTTACCCGCCTGGAGGGCTTGACTACGAGCAGTACTTC

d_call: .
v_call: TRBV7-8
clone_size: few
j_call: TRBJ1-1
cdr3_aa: CASSFSTVFTEAFF
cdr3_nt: TGTGCCAGCAGCTTCAGCACGGTTTTCACTGAAGCTTTCTTT

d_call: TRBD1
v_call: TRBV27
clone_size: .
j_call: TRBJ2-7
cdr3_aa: CASSQGTGRAYEQYF
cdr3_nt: TGTGCCAGCAGTCAAGGGACAGGGCGAGCCTACGAGCAGTACTTC

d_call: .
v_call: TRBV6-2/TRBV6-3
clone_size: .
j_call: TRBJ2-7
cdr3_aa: CASILGQEQYF
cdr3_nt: TGTGCCAGCATCTTGGGCCAAGAGCAGTACTTC

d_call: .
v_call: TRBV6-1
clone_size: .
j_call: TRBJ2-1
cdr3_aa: CASSDQRLVNEQFF
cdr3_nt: TGTGCCAGCAGTGATCAGAGACTAGTGAACGAGCAGTTCTTC

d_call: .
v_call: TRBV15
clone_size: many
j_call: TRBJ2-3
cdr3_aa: CATSRDPTGTDTQYF
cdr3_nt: TGTGCCACCAGCAGAGATCCCACCGGCACAGATACGCAGTATTTT

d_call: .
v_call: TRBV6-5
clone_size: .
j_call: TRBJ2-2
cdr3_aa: CASSWRAYTGELFF
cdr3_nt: TGTGCCAGCAGTTGGCGAGCGTACACCGGGGAGCTGTTTTTT

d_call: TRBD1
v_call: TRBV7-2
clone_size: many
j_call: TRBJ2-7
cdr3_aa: CASSLGGQGYEQYF
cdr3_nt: TGTGCCAGCAGCTTAGGAGGACAGGGATATGAGCAGTACTTC

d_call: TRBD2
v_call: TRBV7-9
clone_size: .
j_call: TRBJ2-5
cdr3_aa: CASSFEPRLAGDQETQYF
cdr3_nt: TGTGCCAGCAGCTTCGAACCAAGACTAGCGGGGGACCAAGAGACCCAGTACTTC

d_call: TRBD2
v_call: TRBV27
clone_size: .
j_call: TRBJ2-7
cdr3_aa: CASSRTSGGTYEQYF
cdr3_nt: TGTGCCAGCAGCCGTACTAGCGGGGGCACCTACGAGCAGTACTTC

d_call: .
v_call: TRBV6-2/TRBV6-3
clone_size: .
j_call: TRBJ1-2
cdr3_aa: CASSYTEGGCTF
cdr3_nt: TGTGCCAGCAGTTACACGGAGGGAGGTTGCACCTTC

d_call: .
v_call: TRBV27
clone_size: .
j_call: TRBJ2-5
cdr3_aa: CASSPTYRFGEETQYF
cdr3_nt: TGTGCCAGCAGTCCTACATACAGGTTCGGGGAAGAGACCCAGTACTTC